This passage covers 21 T cell receptor beta chains from one sample sequenced in a study of blood T cell repertoires in COVID-19. The method was immunoSEQ multiplex PCR; TCRdb's version includes in-frame clones alone and lacks a portion of them. The sample lists some 300,000 clones, around 89% occurring once. What was sequenced was peripheral blood. The source of these receptors is a woman in her 30s who had recovered from COVID-19.

This chain joins TRBV2 and TRBJ1-2; TRBD1 agrees at 7 bases. V lost 11 bases and J lost 0; bases outside the gene matches: 9. The CDR3 runs 14 residues. Germline V lookup: CDR1 SNHLY, CDR2 FYNNEI. This CDR3 reads CAGLRDRTNYGYTF. CDR3 DNA: TGTGCCGGGTTGCGGGACAGAACTAACTATGGCTACACCTTC. Using reference TRBV2 and TRBJ1-2 for the parts outside the CDR3, the full variable domain is EPEVTQTPSHQVTQMGQEVILRCVPISNHLYFYWYRQILGQKVEFLVSFYNNEISEKSEIFDDQFSVERPDGSNFTLKIRSTKLEDSAMYFCAGLRDRTNYGYTFGSGTRLTVV.

This clone was observed a handful of times. The chain combines TRBV4-1 with TRBJ1-6, with D perhaps TRBD1 (5 bases). The CDR3 is made up of 18 amino acids. Germline CDR1 and CDR2: MGHRA and YSYEKL. V lost 0 bases and J lost 10, with 22 bases in between. DNA for the CDR3: TGCGCCAGCAGCCAAGATAGCGGGGGGTCCGCTTCCAACTCACCCCTCCACTTT. It yields the protein CASSQDSGGSASNSPLHF.

V usage is TRBV7-8 and J usage is TRBJ2-1; D is possibly TRBD1 (6 bases). The germline gives CDR1 SGHVS, CDR2 FQNEAQ. There are 13 residues in the CDR3. Trimming left V 1 base short and J 10 bases short, with 11 bases between. CDR3 region: CASSLGEDREQFF. In DNA, the CDR3 is TGTGCCAGCAGCTTAGGAGAGGACAGAGAGCAGTTCTTC.

This chain links TRBV5-4 with TRBJ1-4; the D gene is possibly TRBD1 (5 bases). The CDR3 spans 16 residues. The germline V gene encodes CDR1 SGHNT and CDR2 YYREEE (reference sequence). The germline V and J ends were trimmed by 0 bases and 5 bases, with 14 bases remaining between them. This CDR3 reads CASSLAGGALNEKLFF. The CDR3 DNA reads TGTGCCAGCAGCTTGGCCGGGGGTGCCTTGAATGAAAAACTGTTTTTT.

The J gene is TRBJ2-1, the V gene TRBV5-1; D is undetermined. Germline CDR1 and CDR2: SGHRS and YFSETQ. There are 15 residues in the CDR3. Trimming took 3 bases from V and 3 from J, leaving 13 bases between them. CDR3 coding DNA: TGCGCCAGCAGCTCCGACGGAGTAGGCTACAATGAGCAGTTCTTC. Its translation is CASSSDGVGYNEQFF. Full variable domain (remainder filled in from reference TRBV5-1 and TRBJ2-1): KAGVTQTPRYLIKTRGQQVTLSCSPISGHRSVSWYQQTPGQGLQFLFEYFSETQRNKGNFPGRFSGRQFSNSRSEMNVSTLELGDSALYLCASSSDGVGYNEQFFGPGTRLTVL.

The chain carries TRBV7-2 and TRBJ1-5, with TRBD1 matching over 8 bases. Germline-derived CDR1 and CDR2 are SGHTA and FQGNSA. The CDR3 has 14 residues. The trim removed 5 bases at V and 4 bases at J, leaving 4 bases unmatched. This CDR3 is CASSQGQGNQPQHF. CDR3 coding DNA: TGTGCCAGCAGCCAAGGACAGGGAAATCAGCCCCAGCATTTT.

The gene calls are TRBV19 and TRBJ1-5; D possibly corresponds to TRBD1 (5 bases). This CDR3 contains 13 residues. Germline CDR1 is LNHDA and CDR2 is SQIVND (reference sequence). Trimming pared 5 bases from V and 4 bases from J, leaving 9 bases between. Written as DNA, the CDR3 is TGTGCCAGTAGTCGCGACAGAAATCAGCCCCAGCATTTT. Amino acid sequence: CASSRDRNQPQHF.

The chain joins TRBV9 to TRBJ2-3, with 9 bases identical to TRBD2. There are 18 residues in the CDR3. Germline CDR1 reads SGDLS; CDR2 reads YYNGEE. Trimming at V came to 3 bases and at J to 3 bases, leaving 14 bases not matched to a gene. CDR3 residues: CASSGPTQAGGPTDTQYF. DNA of the CDR3: TGTGCCAGCAGCGGCCCGACCCAGGCGGGGGGGCCAACAGATACGCAGTATTTT.

There are a few counts of this clone. The sample carries other DNA sequences with the same CDR3. The chain has TRBV7-3 and TRBJ2-3; TRBD2 matches 16 bases. The V segment lost 4 bases and the J segment 3 bases; nucleotides outside the gene matches: 1. The CDR3 contains 16 residues. Germline V lookup: CDR1 SGHTA, CDR2 FQGTGA. This CDR3 is CASSSGLAGGTDTQYF. The CDR3 bases are TGTGCCAGCAGCTCGGGACTAGCGGGGGGGACAGATACGCAGTATTTT.

Of note for this clone: Different DNA sequences within this sample yield the same CDR3. The chain uses TRBV9 and TRBJ1-2; 8 bases agree with TRBD1. Per germline, CDR1 SGDLS and CDR2 YYNGEE. The CDR3 has 15 residues. V dropped 0 bases and J dropped 2; count of bases not matched to a gene: 3. CDR3 protein: CASSVEAGGNYGYTF. The DNA of the CDR3 is TGTGCCAGCAGCGTAGAGGCAGGGGGCAACTATGGCTACACCTTC.

This clone was picked up one time. The chain combines TRBV20-1 with TRBJ1-2; 8 positions agree with TRBD1. Germline V gene data show CDR1 as DFQATT and CDR2 as SNEGSKA (reference sequence). CDR3 length: 16 residues. Trimming removed 3 bases from V and 2 bases from J; junction bases left unmatched: 11. This CDR3 reads CSASGAFGQGNYGYTF. The CDR3 DNA sequence: TGCAGTGCTAGTGGCGCTTTCGGACAGGGCAACTATGGCTACACCTTC.

This clone was seen just once. The chain joins TRBV3-1 (or the pseudogene TRBV3-2) to TRBJ2-1, with D perhaps matching TRBD2 (5 bases). The CDR3 sequence is 15 residues long. Germline V gene data show CDR1 as LGHDT and CDR2 as YNNKEL (reference sequence). V gave up 4 bases and J gave up 0 bases, with 10 bases separating them. CDR3 in amino acids: CASSPLVSSYNEQFF. The CDR3, as DNA: TGTGCCAGCAGCCCACTAGTAAGCTCCTACAATGAGCAGTTCTTC.

This clone was seen a single time. The chain combines TRBV5-1 with TRBJ1-5; the D is unclear. In germline, CDR1 is SGHRS, CDR2 YFSETQ. CDR3 size: 13 residues. Trimming pared 1 base from V and 4 bases from J, leaving 6 bases between. CDR3 in DNA: TGCGCCAGCAGCTTGACAGAAAATCAGCCCCAGCATTTT. This encodes CASSLTENQPQHF.

The V and J genes are TRBV28 and TRBJ2-1; 9 positions agree with TRBD2. J lost 15 bases, V lost 5 bases, and 14 bases had no gene match. Germline V gives CDR1 MDHEN, CDR2 SYDVKM. The CDR3 has 14 residues. This CDR3 is CASSINLGRGGRFF. The CDR3 nucleotides are TGTGCCAGCAGTATTAACTTGGGGCGGGGGGGCCGGTTCTTC. Full variable domain (rest looked up from reference TRBV28 and TRBJ2-1): DVKVTQSSRYLVKRTGEKVFLECVQDMDHENMFWYRQDPGLGLRLIYFSYDVKMKEKGDIPEGYSVSREKKERFSLILESASTNQTSMYLCASSINLGRGGRFFGPGTRLTVL.

The chain links TRBV5-8 to TRBJ1-6, with D uncertain. Germline CDR1 SGHTS, CDR2 YDEGEE. This CDR3 spans 14 amino acids. Between the trimmed V and J ends, which lost 3 bases and 10 bases, there was a span of 14 bases. CDR3 sequence (DNA): TGTGCCAGCAGCTGGGTGGGCCCCAGATCACCCCTCCACTTT. Translation: CASSWVGPRSPLHF. Looking up the rest from reference TRBV5-8 and TRBJ1-6 gives the full variable domain: EAGVTQSPTHLIKTRGQQATLRCSPISGHTSVYWYQQALGLGLQFLLWYDEGEERNRGNFPPRFSGRQFPNYSSELNVNALELEDSALYLCASSWVGPRSPLHFGNGTRLTVT.

This clone was counted only a few times. V is TRBV7-2 and J is TRBJ2-1; 7 bases match TRBD2. This CDR3 has 15 residues. Germline V CDR1 and CDR2: SGHTA, FQGNSA. Trimming at V came to 1 base and at J to 2 bases, leaving 2 bases not matched to a gene. CDR3 coding DNA: TGTGCCAGCAGCTTAGTGGGGGGGGCCTACAATGAGCAGTTCTTC. It is translated as CASSLVGGAYNEQFF. The entire variable domain, with the rest obtained from reference TRBV7-2 and TRBJ2-1, is as follows: GAGVSQSPSNKVTEKGKDVELRCDPISGHTALYWYRQSLGQGLEFLIYFQGNSAPDKSGLPSDRFSAERTGGSVSTLTIQRTQQEDSAVYLCASSLVGGAYNEQFFGPGTRLTVL.

As regards this clone: The same CDR3 is also encoded by other DNA sequences in this sample. This chain uses TRBV5-1 with TRBJ1-1, with a possible D match to TRBD1 (6 bases). Germline V CDR1 and CDR2: SGHRS, YFSETQ. Trimming took off 4 bases at V and 1 base at J, with 8 bases between the two ends. CDR3 size: 13 residues. CDR3: CASSPTGNTEAFF. The CDR3 coding sequence is TGCGCCAGCAGCCCGACAGGGAACACTGAAGCTTTCTTT.

The J gene is TRBJ2-2, the V gene TRBV19; 15 bases agree with TRBD2. This CDR3 has 18 residues. Germline trimming cut 10 bases from V and 0 bases from J; bases unmatched to any gene: 9. Germline CDR1 is LNHDA and CDR2 is SQIVND (reference sequence). Here the CDR3 reads CATTKGLAGGPNTGELFF. The CDR3 nucleotides are TGTGCCACGACTAAGGGACTAGCGGGGGGTCCGAACACCGGGGAGCTGTTTTTT.

The rearrangement joins TRBV14 to TRBJ2-1; 7 bases agree with TRBD1. CDR1 SGHDN and CDR2 FVKESK come from the germline V gene. The CDR3 consists of 15 residues. With V trimmed by 4 bases and J by 7 bases, 10 bases remained unmatched. CDR3 DNA: TGTGCCAGCAGCCGTGGCCGGGACAGCCTGAATGAGCAGTTCTTC. Protein: CASSRGRDSLNEQFF.

This clone was observed a single time. The chain is built from TRBV5-4 and TRBJ2-3, with 14 bases aligning to TRBD2. In germline, CDR1 is SGHNT, CDR2 YYREEE (reference sequence). This CDR3 comprises 14 residues. J was trimmed by 8 bases and V by 4 bases; bases with no gene match: 3. The CDR3 coding sequence is TGTGCCAGCAGCGAGGGACTAGCGGGGGTTACGCAGTATTTT. It codes for CASSEGLAGVTQYF. Complete variable domain (other parts from reference TRBV5-4 and TRBJ2-3): ETGVTQSPTHLIKTRGQQVTLRCSSQSGHNTVSWYQQALGQGPQFIFQYYREEENGRGNFPPRFSGLQFPNYSSELNVNALELDDSALYLCASSEGLAGVTQYFGPGTRLTVL.

The V call is TRBV28, the J call TRBJ2-7; the D gene is possibly TRBD2 (5 bases). There are 12 residues in the CDR3. Per the germline V gene, CDR1 is MDHEN and CDR2 is SYDVKM. V was pared by 5 bases and J by 6 bases, with 11 bases between. The CDR3 region has the DNA TGTGCCAGCAGTCGGGGTCGGGTCGAGCAGTACTTC. Translation: CASSRGRVEQYF.